The 9 T cell receptor beta chains below come from one sample, sequenced in a study of breast tumors, draining lymph nodes, adjacent tissues. The lymph nodes were axillary draining lymph nodes from breast cancer patients. MiXCR, applied by TCRdb to the multiplex PCR reads, yields one record per CDR3 protein. Found here are approximately 150,000 distinct CDR3 sequences, around a third of them singletons; the top ten hold around 2.3%. The specimen was axillary lymph node tissue. The receptors here all came from a female donor with breast cancer. Some clones in this sample may be carry-over from other donors' samples.

This clonotype has at least ten counts. A read error may be the cause here, since a much bigger clone is one base away. The chain links TRBV7-7 to TRBJ2-5, with D unclear. The germline V gene has CDR1 SSHAT and CDR2 FNYEAQ (reference sequence). The CDR3 loop spans 15 amino acids. CDR3 in amino acids: CASSLAGGSQETQHF. The CDR3, as DNA: TGTGCTAGCAGCTTAGCAGGCGGATCCCAAGAGACCCAGCACTTC.

The rearrangement links TRBV19 to TRBJ1-3; D ambiguous. This CDR3 region has 16 residues. With 7 bases removed from V and 0 bases from J, the gap between germline ends came to 16 bases. CDR1 and CDR2 from the germline V gene are LNHDA and SQIVND (reference sequence). Written as DNA, the CDR3 is TGTGCCAGTACCCCTGGCAGTGCTATCTCTGGAAACACCATATATTTT. Amino acid sequence: CASTPGSAISGNTIYF. Full variable domain (missing parts from reference TRBV19 and TRBJ1-3): DGGITQSPKYLFRKEGQNVTLSCEQNLNHDAMYWYRQDPGQGLRLIYYSQIVNDFQKGDIAEGYSVSREKKESFPLTVTSAQKNPTAFYLCASTPGSAISGNTIYFGEGSWLTVV.

Only one count was recorded for this clonotype. The chain employs TRBV4-1 and TRBJ1-5; 7 nucleotides line up with TRBD1. The CDR3 is 16 amino acids. The V and J ends lost 0 bases and 7 bases, in that order; junction bases with no gene match: 9. From germline, CDR1 is MGHRA and CDR2 YSYEKL. This chain's CDR3 is CASSQEDRTTFQPQHF. The CDR3 DNA is TGCGCCAGCAGCCAAGAGGACAGGACCACCTTCCAGCCCCAGCATTTT.

The chain has TRBV28 and TRBJ2-1, with 12 nucleotides matching TRBD2. The CDR3 extends over 16 amino acids. The trim removed 5 bases at V and 7 bases at J, leaving 9 bases unmatched. Germline V gene data show CDR1 as MDHEN and CDR2 as SYDVKM. The DNA of the CDR3 is TGTGCCAGCAGTCCAGGACTAGCGGGGTCAGTGAATGAGCAGTTCTTC. It is translated as CASSPGLAGSVNEQFF.

This clonotype occurred many times. The chain carries TRBV2 and TRBJ2-2; D might be TRBD1 (5 bases). Germline CDR1 and CDR2: SNHLY and FYNNEI. The V end lost 3 bases, the J end lost 1 base, and 6 bases lay between the germline ends. CDR3 size: 14 residues. The CDR3, as DNA: TGTGCCAGCAGTGAGACAGTGAACACCGGGGAGCTGTTTTTT. Translating gives CASSETVNTGELFF.

This clonotype was counted ten times or more. This chain connects TRBV6-1 to TRBJ2-3; maybe TRBD1 (5 bases). V lost 1 base and J 0 bases, leaving 8 bases between the germline ends. CDR3 length: 15 residues. Germline CDR1 MNHNS, CDR2 SASEGT. The CDR3 reads CASSEVDRSTDTQYF. In DNA form, the CDR3 reads TGTGCCAGCAGTGAAGTAGACAGAAGCACAGATACGCAGTATTTT.

The V call is TRBV9, the J call TRBJ2-6; 9 positions match TRBD1. The CDR3 runs 20 residues. With 4 bases clipped from V and 0 bases from J, the junction kept 14 bases outside the gene matches. Germline V gene lookup returns CDR1 SGDLS and CDR2 YYNGEE. The CDR3 is CASSHRGQGRSASGANVLTF. CDR3 DNA sequence: TGTGCCAGCAGCCACCGAGGACAGGGGAGGAGCGCCTCTGGGGCCAACGTCCTGACTTTC.

This clonotype was counted ten times or more. This may come from a read error, since a much larger clone is one base off. The chain is built from TRBV7-7 and TRBJ2-5; 8 bases line up with TRBD1. This CDR3 has 15 residues. From germline, CDR1 is SSHAT and CDR2 FNYEAQ (reference sequence). CDR3 protein: CASSQDTGGWETQHF. CDR3 coding DNA: TGTGCTAGCAGCCAAGATACAGGGGGTTGGGAGACCCAGCACTTC.

This clonotype was detected only a few times. The junction departs from the called germline gene at one end, perhaps through a read error. CDR3 sequence reads: CASSHSGQLYGYTF. The CDR3 DNA is TGTGCCAGCAGTCACTCGGGTCAGCTCTATGGCTACACCTTC. The chain employs TRBV6-2 or TRBV6-3 and TRBJ1-2; D is uncertain. Germline loops: CDR1 MNHEY, CDR2 SVGEGT. The CDR3 has 14 residues.